The 27 T cell receptor beta chains below come from one sample, sequenced in a study of cytomegalovirus exposure and HLA in healthy donors. The PCR was carried out with 60 Vbeta primers and 13 Jbeta primers. Clones were sequenced by immunoSEQ multiplex PCR, and TCRdb holds only the in-frame ones, with some missing. Of 65,000 to 100,000 clones listed, roughly 80% are singletons. Material for sequencing was PBMCs. These receptors were collected from a man aged 35 to 55 in good health and CMV-seronegative.

The rearrangement uses TRBV6-5 and TRBJ1-5, with 8 bases identical to TRBD1. Trimming removed 0 bases from V and 2 bases from J; junction bases left unmatched: 0. The CDR3 is made up of 15 amino acids. Germline V gives CDR1 MNHEY, CDR2 SVGAGI. CDR3 in amino acids: CASSYSQGGNQPQHF. The CDR3 DNA is TGTGCCAGCAGTTACTCACAGGGGGGCAATCAGCCCCAGCATTTT.

The gene calls are TRBV19 and TRBJ2-7; 7 nucleotides agree with TRBD1. The CDR3 covers 14 residues. The germline V gene encodes CDR1 LNHDA and CDR2 SQIVND (reference sequence). V shed 2 bases, J shed 2 bases, and the junction held 3 bases outside the gene matches. The CDR3 nucleotides read TGTGCCAGTAGTATAACCGGGACAGCCTACGAGCAGTACTTC. Translation: CASSITGTAYEQYF.

This clone was observed a handful of times. V and J are TRBV6-6 and TRBJ2-7; 7 nucleotides agree with TRBD1. The V gene end was trimmed by 4 bases and the J gene end by 1 base; junction bases not matched to a gene: 4. This CDR3 has 14 residues. CDR1 and CDR2 (germline): MNHNY, SVGAGI (reference sequence). The CDR3 loop reads CASSWAGGSYEQYF. The CDR3 coding sequence is TGTGCCAGCAGTTGGGCAGGGGGATCCTACGAGCAGTACTTC.

Only one count was recorded for this clone. The chain uses TRBV7-2 and TRBJ1-4; D is perhaps TRBD1 (5 bases). Germline assignment: CDR1 SGHTA and CDR2 FQGNSA. The length of the CDR3 is 16 residues. V dropped 5 bases and J dropped 0 bases, with 13 bases sitting between them. CDR3 in DNA: TGTGCCAGCAGCATCACCCCGACAGCAACTAATGAAAAACTGTTTTTT. It codes for CASSITPTATNEKLFF.

This sequence joins TRBV7-9 and TRBJ1-1; 7 nucleotides align to TRBD1. V lost 6 bases, J lost 4 bases, and 11 bases stayed unmatched. CDR3 length: 15 amino acids. Germline CDR1 and CDR2: SEHNR and FQNEAQ (reference sequence). The CDR3 DNA sequence: TGTGCCAGCAGTCCCTGGACAGGACGCGCCACTGAAGCTTTCTTT. It yields the protein CASSPWTGRATEAFF.

The CDR3 loop reads CASSIQGNEKLFF. The CDR3 DNA sequence: TGTGCCAGTAGTATCCAGGGTAATGAAAAACTGTTTTTT. The J gene is TRBJ1-4, the V gene TRBV19; TRBD1 is a possible D gene (5 bases). The CDR3 length is 13 residues. Trimming stripped 3 bases from V and 4 bases from J, with 6 bases between. Germline CDR1 and CDR2: LNHDA and SQIVND (reference sequence).

This clone was seen only once. The chain joins TRBV27 to TRBJ2-1; D is possibly TRBD2 (7 bases). Trimming took off 4 bases at V and 5 bases at J, with 15 bases between the two ends. Germline loops: CDR1 MNHEY, CDR2 SMNVEV (reference sequence). The CDR3 has 15 amino acids. The CDR3, as DNA: TGTGCCAGCAGTTCACCCGGGGGGCGTCACAATGAGCAGTTCTTC. Protein: CASSSPGGRHNEQFF.

The DNA for the CDR3 is TGTGCCATCAGTGAGTCGGACAGGGGATCTCATCAGCCCCAGCATTTT. Amino acid sequence: CAISESDRGSHQPQHF. This chain links TRBV10-3 with TRBJ1-5, with TRBD1 identical over 9 bases. Germline CDR1 ENHRY, CDR2 SYGVKD. The V gene end was trimmed by 0 bases and the J gene end by 5 bases; junction bases not matched to a gene: 5. The CDR3 has 16 amino acids.

With respect to this clone: Other DNA sequences from this sample encode an identical CDR3 as well. This chain's CDR3 is CASSLDMNTEAFF. The CDR3 bases are TGCGCCAGCAGCTTGGATATGAACACTGAAGCTTTCTTT. The chain carries TRBV5-1 and TRBJ1-1; D call uncertain. Per germline, CDR1 SGHRS and CDR2 YFSETQ. V was cut by 0 bases and J by 0 bases, with 3 bases left in between. The CDR3 is made up of 13 amino acids.

Notes on this clone: Its ends do not fully match the called genes, so a read error is possible. The rearrangement uses TRBV7-7 and TRBJ2-2; TRBD1 matches 7 bases. The CDR3 loop spans 15 amino acids. Per the germline V gene, CDR1 is SSHAT and CDR2 is FNYEAQ (reference sequence). The CDR3 DNA reads TGTGCTAGCAGTTCGACAGGGCCACCCGCCGGGGAGCTGTTTTTT. Protein: CASSSTGPPAGELFF.

The chain links TRBV2 to TRBJ1-1; D not resolved. V was cut by 3 bases and J by 4 bases, with 9 bases left in between. The CDR3 covers 13 residues. In germline, CDR1 is SNHLY, CDR2 FYNNEI. CDR3 loop: CASSDSGGTEAFF. Written as DNA, the CDR3 is TGTGCCAGCAGTGATTCGGGAGGCACTGAAGCTTTCTTT.

The chain is built from TRBV6-4 and TRBJ1-1; no clear D. The germline CDR1 and CDR2 sequences are MRHNA and SNTAGT. Trimming removed 6 bases from V and 0 bases from J, with 8 bases in between. The CDR3 contains 13 residues. DNA of the CDR3: TGTGCCAGCAGGCTCAGTGTGAACACTGAAGCTTTCTTT. This encodes CASRLSVNTEAFF.

V gene TRBV9 combines with J gene TRBJ1-2, with D perhaps matching TRBD1 (6 bases). V was pared by 4 bases and J by 8 bases, with 15 bases between. Germline values: CDR1 SGDLS, CDR2 YYNGEE. The CDR3 spans 13 residues. CDR3 DNA: TGTGCCAGCAGCCCCACAGGGCTGCGAGGCTACACCTTC. Its protein product is CASSPTGLRGYTF.

The J gene is TRBJ1-4, the V gene TRBV28, with 8 bases identical to TRBD1. This CDR3 comprises 13 residues. Germline assignment: CDR1 MDHEN and CDR2 SYDVKM. V shed 4 bases, J shed 8 bases, and the junction held 3 bases outside the gene matches. CDR3 region: CASSYWTGEKLFF. The CDR3, as DNA: TGTGCCAGCAGTTATTGGACAGGGGAAAAACTGTTTTTT.

This chain connects TRBV2 to TRBJ1-5; the match to TRBD1 covers 9 bases. The germline gives CDR1 SNHLY, CDR2 FYNNEI. V shed 6 bases and J 1 base; nucleotides not matched to a gene: 4. This CDR3 contains 15 residues. This CDR3 reads CASRTGGLSNQPQHF. CDR3 DNA: TGTGCCAGCAGAACAGGGGGCTTAAGCAATCAGCCCCAGCATTTT.

V usage is TRBV6-5 and J usage is TRBJ1-1; 9 nucleotides line up with TRBD1. J lost 5 bases, V lost 7 bases, and 11 bases had no gene match. Looked up from germline, CDR1 is MNHEY and CDR2 is SVGAGI. The CDR3 spans 15 residues. DNA for the CDR3: TGTGCCAGCATCAATTCACAGGGGGCGAGTACTGAAGCTTTCTTT. As protein: CASINSQGASTEAFF.

In its sample, this clone was seen a few times. CDR3 DNA sequence: TGTGCCAGCAATACAGGGCACACTGAAGCTTTCTTT. This sequence encodes CASNTGHTEAFF. The rearrangement uses TRBV6-5 and TRBJ1-1; possible D gene TRBD1, 6 bases. Germline V gene lookup returns CDR1 MNHEY and CDR2 SVGAGI. Trimming removed 7 bases from V and 3 bases from J, with 9 bases in between. This CDR3 is built from 12 residues.

The genes are TRBV28 and TRBJ2-3; D may be TRBD2 (6 bases). With 10 bases removed from V and 9 bases from J, the gap between germline ends came to 14 bases. CDR3 size: 11 residues. Germline values: CDR1 MDHEN, CDR2 SYDVKM. Here the CDR3 reads CATLGGETQYF. The CDR3 bases are TGTGCCACCCTTGGAGGGGAGACGCAGTATTTT.

In nucleotides, the CDR3 is TGTGCCAGCAGTTATTCAGGACAGGCAAGGGAAGCTTTCTTT. This codes for CASSYSGQAREAFF. The V call is TRBV6-6, the J call TRBJ1-1, with 7 bases that match TRBD1. The CDR3 contains 14 residues. Trimming took 3 bases from V and 8 from J; bases not matched to a gene: 9. Looked up from germline, CDR1 is MNHNY and CDR2 is SVGAGI (reference sequence).

The rearrangement uses TRBV21-1 and TRBJ1-1; the table calls TRBD1, which could not be checked here. TRBV21-1 is a documented pseudogene. The CDR3 spans 18 residues. The CDR3 coding sequence is TGTGCCAGCAGAGTAAAATTTTTAGGGGGCGCAGGGAACACTGAAGCTTTCTTT. This gives the protein CASRVKFLGGAGNTEAFF.

The chain employs TRBV7-3 and TRBJ2-1; 10 nucleotides agree with TRBD2. The CDR3 contains 15 residues. Trimming at V came to 3 bases and at J to 6 bases, leaving 5 bases not matched to a gene. Per the germline V gene, CDR1 is SGHTA and CDR2 is FQGTGA. This CDR3 is CASSFVAGGVNEQFF. In nucleotides, the CDR3 is TGTGCCAGCAGCTTTGTAGCGGGAGGAGTCAATGAGCAGTTCTTC.

V and J are TRBV25-1 and TRBJ2-7; the D gene is possibly TRBD1 (6 bases). The germline V gene has CDR1 MGHDK and CDR2 SYGVNS. The CDR3 totals 13 residues. Trimming pared 4 bases from V and 3 bases from J, leaving 10 bases between. The DNA of the CDR3 is TGTGCCAGCAGTGTAGTAGGGGGCTACGAGCAGTACTTC. Translating it yields CASSVVGGYEQYF.

This rearrangement joins TRBV9 to TRBJ2-6; D not resolved. V was pared by 3 bases and J by 0 bases, with 7 bases between. In germline, CDR1 is SGDLS, CDR2 YYNGEE. The CDR3 length is 15 residues. This CDR3 reads CASSGRLSGANVLTF. CDR3 coding DNA: TGTGCCAGCAGCGGGAGACTCTCTGGGGCCAACGTCCTGACTTTC.

The chain employs TRBV5-1 and TRBJ1-1; 11 bases are shared with TRBD1. Looked up from germline, CDR1 is SGHRS and CDR2 is YFSETQ. CDR3 length equals 18 residues. With 4 bases clipped from V and 1 base from J, the junction kept 12 bases outside the gene matches. The DNA of the CDR3 is TGCGCCAGCAGCCTGAACCGAGGGACAGGGGGAAAGAACACTGAAGCTTTCTTT. It specifies CASSLNRGTGGKNTEAFF.

The chain links TRBV28 to TRBJ1-4; D perhaps matches TRBD1 (6 bases). CDR1 MDHEN and CDR2 SYDVKM come from the germline V gene. The CDR3 spans 15 residues. The germline V and J ends were trimmed by 3 bases and 5 bases, with 13 bases remaining between them. The CDR3 bases are TGTGCCAGCAGTTTGTTTGGGGGCGCAAATGAAAAACTGTTTTTT. This sequence encodes CASSLFGGANEKLFF.

This clone has only one observation. The chain carries TRBV18 and TRBJ1-6, with D possibly TRBD1 on 6 matching bases. The CDR3 has 15 residues. The V and J ends lost 1 base and 7 bases respectively, with 11 bases between them. Germline CDR1 is KGHSH and CDR2 is LQKENI. In DNA, the CDR3 is TGTGCCAGCTCACCACTTCAGGGGCTCAATTCACCCCTCCACTTT. Translated, it gives CASSPLQGLNSPLHF.

The chain combines TRBV27 with TRBJ2-7; 10 nucleotides align to TRBD1. Germline values: CDR1 MNHEY, CDR2 SMNVEV (reference sequence). The CDR3 spans 14 residues. The J segment lost 1 base and the V segment lost 6 bases, leaving 3 bases of the junction unmatched. The CDR3 loop reads CASRDRGLSYEQYF. The CDR3 nucleotides are TGTGCCAGCAGGGACAGGGGGTTATCCTACGAGCAGTACTTC.